Below, 14 T cell receptor beta chains from the same sample are listed, as sequenced in a study of cytomegalovirus exposure and HLA in healthy donors. It was with 60 Vbeta and 13 Jbeta primers that the PCR ran. The repertoire was sequenced with immunoSEQ multiplex PCR; TCRdb's copy has only in-frame clones and lacks some. This sample's clone table lists more than 50,000 clones. Sequenced: PBMCs. The receptors here all came from a woman between 40 and 55 years old in good health and CMV-seronegative.

V and J are TRBV13 and TRBJ1-2; 8 bases agree with TRBD1. V lost 6 bases to trimming and J lost 4 bases; unmatched junction nucleotides: 4. Germline V gene data show CDR1 as PRHDT and CDR2 as FYEKMQ (reference sequence). The CDR3 loop spans 13 amino acids. The CDR3 region has the DNA TGTGCCAGCAGACATACAGGGGGCTATGGCTACACCTTC. Its protein product is CASRHTGGYGYTF.

The chain joins TRBV2 to TRBJ1-5, with TRBD1 as a possible D gene (5 bases). The CDR3 is made up of 13 amino acids. Between the trimmed V and J ends, which lost 8 bases and 1 base, there was a span of 9 bases. Germline V gives CDR1 SNHLY, CDR2 FYNNEI. CDR3 loop: CASAGWSNQPQHF. CDR3 sequence (DNA): TGTGCCAGCGCAGGGTGGAGCAATCAGCCCCAGCATTTT.

This sequence joins TRBV7-9 and TRBJ1-3; D call uncertain. V lost 1 base and J 2 bases, leaving 9 bases between the germline ends. There are 15 residues in the CDR3. Germline CDR1 SEHNR, CDR2 FQNEAQ (reference sequence). The CDR3 region has the DNA TGTGCCAGCAGCTTAGGGGCAGTCCCTGGAAACACCATATATTTT. It translates to CASSLGAVPGNTIYF.

The chain links TRBV2 to TRBJ1-1; D is undetermined. Per germline, CDR1 SNHLY and CDR2 FYNNEI. Deletions cut 2 bases from V and 0 bases from J, with 7 bases between. The CDR3 is made up of 14 amino acids. Here the CDR3 DNA reads TGTGCCAGCAGTGAAAGCAGGTTGAACACTGAAGCTTTCTTT. It translates to CASSESRLNTEAFF.

The V and J genes are TRBV5-6 and TRBJ1-2; unclear D gene. Trimming pared 5 bases from V and 1 base from J, leaving 6 bases between. The V gene's germline CDR1 is SGHDT and CDR2 YYEEEE. CDR3 length equals 12 residues. CDR3 coding DNA: TGTGCCAGCAGGGGCTTTAACTATGGCTACACCTTC. Its protein product is CASRGFNYGYTF.

This chain uses TRBV19 with TRBJ1-2, with D perhaps TRBD1 (6 bases). Germline CDR1 and CDR2: LNHDA and SQIVND (reference sequence). V was cut by 7 bases and J by 4 bases, with 16 bases left in between. The CDR3 runs to 14 residues. CDR3 sequence reads: CASTDRNVGYGYTF. The CDR3 DNA reads TGTGCCAGTACCGACAGGAACGTGGGCTATGGCTACACCTTC.

This sequence joins TRBV6-1 and TRBJ1-5, with D hard to call. The CDR3 has 13 amino acids. Germline V lookup: CDR1 MNHNS, CDR2 SASEGT. Trimming left V 8 bases short and J 1 base short, with 9 bases between. CDR3: CASSFGSNQPQHF. DNA for the CDR3: TGTGCCAGCTCCTTCGGGAGCAATCAGCCCCAGCATTTT.

The chain combines TRBV30 with TRBJ2-7, with TRBD1 identical over 7 bases. From germline, CDR1 is GTSNPN and CDR2 SVGIG (reference sequence). Trimming cost V 0 bases and J 2 bases; bases outside gene matches: 7. The CDR3 has 15 amino acids. The CDR3 spells CAWSVLRQGTYEQYF. The CDR3 coding sequence is TGTGCCTGGAGTGTACTGAGACAGGGAACCTACGAGCAGTACTTC.

This chain connects TRBV5-1 to TRBJ2-3, with 10 nucleotides matching TRBD1. The V and J ends lost 3 bases and 5 bases, in that order; junction bases with no gene match: 3. This CDR3 contains 14 residues. Germline CDR1 SGHRS, CDR2 YFSETQ. The CDR3 loop reads CASSSGTGEDTQYF. The DNA of the CDR3 is TGCGCCAGCAGCTCCGGGACAGGGGAAGATACGCAGTATTTT.

The J gene is TRBJ1-2, the V gene TRBV29-1, with D possibly matching TRBD1 (5 bases). The ends were cut back, 1 base at V and 5 bases at J, with 11 bases in the middle. The CDR3 is made up of 13 amino acids. Germline V gene data show CDR1 as SQVTM and CDR2 as ANQGSEA. DNA of the CDR3: TGCAGCGTTGAAGGGGCAGGGTTGTATGGCTACACCTTC. It encodes CSVEGAGLYGYTF.

This chain connects TRBV5-1 to TRBJ2-5, with 11 bases matching TRBD1. The CDR3 is 15 residues long. From germline, CDR1 is SGHRS and CDR2 YFSETQ. The junction had 6 bases not matched to a gene; V was cut back by 4 bases and J by 4 bases. CDR3 DNA sequence: TGCGCCAGCAGCAGCACCGGGACAGGGGGAGAGACCCAGTACTTC. Translating gives CASSSTGTGGETQYF.

This rearrangement joins TRBV5-1 to TRBJ2-2; the D gene is possibly TRBD1 (6 bases). This CDR3 region has 15 residues. The germline gives CDR1 SGHRS, CDR2 YFSETQ. The V and J ends lost 2 bases and 0 bases respectively, with 8 bases between them. DNA for the CDR3: TGCGCCAGCAGCTTAAGGGGGTCGAACACCGGGGAGCTGTTTTTT. It specifies CASSLRGSNTGELFF.

The CDR3 sequence is CASSLGGPNTEAFF. The CDR3 coding sequence is TGTGCCAGCAGCTTAGGGGGCCCTAACACTGAAGCTTTCTTT. The chain carries TRBV7-6 and TRBJ1-1, with D tentatively TRBD1 (5 bases). The CDR3 is 14 residues long. The ends were cut back, 1 base at V and 2 bases at J, with 8 bases in the middle. Germline CDR1 reads SGHVS; CDR2 reads FNYEAQ.

The genes are TRBV28 and TRBJ2-1; D possibly corresponds to TRBD2 (7 bases). The CDR3 is 15 amino acids. Germline values: CDR1 MDHEN, CDR2 SYDVKM. Between the trimmed V and J ends, which lost 6 bases and 7 bases, there was a span of 19 bases. The CDR3 coding sequence is TGTGCCAGCAGCCCCCCGCGGGGGCAACCTAATGAGCAGTTCTTC. Translated, it gives CASSPPRGQPNEQFF.